This T cell receptor beta chain was captured by sequencing in a study of blood T cell repertoires in COVID-19 (dated by TCRdb to 2020 to 2022). With respect to the entire study: Collaborator samples came from the United States, Italy and Spain and covered acute and convalescent phases of COVID-19. The prospective study material was composed of cDNA or gDNA derived from T cells, B-cell-depleted T cells, or PBMCs. The samples were drawn from two sources: the first 160 participants of the ongoing ImmuneRACE study, and approximately 1,300 subjects contributed by 6 global collaborators. The repertoires were released in a freely available public database intended as a resource for research on the immune response to SARS-CoV-2. Sample metadata almost always included a de-identified subject ID, COVID-19 status, age in years and sex. Where available, HLA class I and class II types were taken from metadata supplied by the sample provider and were not determined by assay-based typing. Subjects who had been exposed to COVID-19, were actively infected with it, or had recovered from it provided the deeply sampled blood TCRbeta repertoires that made up the dataset. What the authors observed across the whole study: Clinical and demographic metadata were provided uncurated, with the amount varying by source and participant.

The immunoSEQ Assay, a bias-controlled multiplex PCR, was used to amplify TCRbeta CDR3 regions from genomic DNA. The study's processing was this. The number of nucleated cells in each sample was estimated by amplification of reference gene primers within the assay. To quantify the absolute abundance of each unique TCRbeta CDR3 rearrangement, sequence reads were collapsed and filtered. For each sample, productive Simpson clonality was calculated as the square root of Simpson's diversity index over productive rearrangements. TCRdb re-hosts the immuneACCESS table, in-frame sequences only. Its copies lack some clones; in the studies checked, an unresolved V gene accounts for under half of them, and the cause for the rest is not known. V, J and clone size are those of that table, while D and trimming were read from the DNA. The sample table shows about 200,000 clones, and roughly 86% are seen once. The ten largest clonotypes hold around 5.5% of the sample.

Turning to this clone: The target of this receptor is not known. Within one base of it there is no much larger clone, and no base qualities were kept.

Between the V and J ends, shortened by 0 bases and 7 bases respectively, the junction contains 11 bases. CDR1 and CDR2 are drawn from the germline V gene: SGHRS, YFSETQ. There are 13 amino acids in the CDR3, from cysteine to phenylalanine inclusive. The entry retains the CDR3 DNA only, 39 bases that are in frame from base 1. Collaborating institutions collected whole blood in K2EDTA tubes following their own protocols. For TCRbeta analysis, collaborators shipped samples in one of three forms: frozen whole blood, isolated PBMCs, or DNA extracted from either of those sample types. The TCR sequence derives from a woman between 65 and 79 years old with active or convalescent COVID-19. Rearrangement joined TRBV5-1 to TRBJ2-7; 6 matching bases give a weak D call of TRBD2. Sequenced: peripheral blood. The CDR3 protein sequence reads: CASSLGGAGEQYF. The nucleotide sequence reads TGCGCCAGCAGCTTGGGAGGGGCGGGAGAGCAGTACTTC.